This T cell receptor (beta chain) was captured by sequencing in a study of T cell changes during pregnancy in multiple sclerosis. Germline V gene lookup returns CDR1 SQVTM and CDR2 ANQGSEA. The CDR3 length is 13 residues. Losses at the gene ends were 5 bases for V and 4 bases for J; bases not matched to a gene: 4. Profiled with immunoSEQ multiplex PCR; TCRdb holds only in-frame clones, not every one. Of under 40,000 clones listed, over 80% were seen once; the top ten hold 26%. This rearrangement joins TRBV29-1 to TRBJ2-1; 8 bases map to TRBD2. This TCR came from a female donor with multiple sclerosis, enrolled in a pregnancy study. The specimen was CD8+ T cells from peripheral blood mononuclear cells, collected before pregnancy. The CDR3 DNA reads TGCAGCGTTTTAGCGGGATGGTACAATGAGCAGTTCTTC. Protein sequence: CSVLAGWYNEQFF.